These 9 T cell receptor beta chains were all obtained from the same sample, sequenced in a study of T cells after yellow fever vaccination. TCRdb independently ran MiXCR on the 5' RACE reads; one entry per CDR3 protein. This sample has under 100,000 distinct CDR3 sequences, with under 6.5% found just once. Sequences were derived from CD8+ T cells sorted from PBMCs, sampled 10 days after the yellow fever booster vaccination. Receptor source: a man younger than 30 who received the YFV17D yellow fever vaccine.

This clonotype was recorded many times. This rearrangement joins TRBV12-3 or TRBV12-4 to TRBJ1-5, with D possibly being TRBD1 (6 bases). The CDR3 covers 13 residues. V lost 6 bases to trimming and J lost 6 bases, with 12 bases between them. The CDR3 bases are TGTGCCAGCAGGGACAGCTTAGTTCAGCCCCAGCATTTT. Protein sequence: CASRDSLVQPQHF.

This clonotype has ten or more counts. The CDR3 loop is CASSQDVPLSGNTIYF. For the CDR3, the DNA is TGTGCCAGCAGCCAAGACGTCCCATTGTCTGGAAACACCATATATTTT. The chain carries TRBV4-2 and TRBJ1-3; unclear D gene. This CDR3 region has 16 residues. CDR1 is LGHNA, CDR2 YNFKEQ, per germline. Trimming took 0 bases from V and 1 from J, leaving 10 bases between them.

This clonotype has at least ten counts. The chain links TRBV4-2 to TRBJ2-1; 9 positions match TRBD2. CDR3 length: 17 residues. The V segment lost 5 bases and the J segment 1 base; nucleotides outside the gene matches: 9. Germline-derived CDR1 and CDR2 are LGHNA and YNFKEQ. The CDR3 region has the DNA TGTGCCAGCAGCGTGGCTAGCGGGGACCCATCCTACAATGAGCAGTTCTTC. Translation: CASSVASGDPSYNEQFF.

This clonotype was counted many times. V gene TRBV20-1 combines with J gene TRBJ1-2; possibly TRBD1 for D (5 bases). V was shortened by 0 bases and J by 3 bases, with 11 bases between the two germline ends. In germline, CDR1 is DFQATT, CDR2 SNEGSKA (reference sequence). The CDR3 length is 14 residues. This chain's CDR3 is CSARDYGRDYGYTF. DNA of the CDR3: TGCAGTGCTAGAGATTACGGCAGGGACTATGGCTACACCTTC.

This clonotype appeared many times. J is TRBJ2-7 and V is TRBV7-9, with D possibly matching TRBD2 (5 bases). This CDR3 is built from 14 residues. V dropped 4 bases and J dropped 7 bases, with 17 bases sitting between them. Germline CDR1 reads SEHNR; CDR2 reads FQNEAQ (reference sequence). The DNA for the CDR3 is TGTGCCAGCAGCTCCGGGAACCATCCTAATGAGCAGTACTTC. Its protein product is CASSSGNHPNEQYF.

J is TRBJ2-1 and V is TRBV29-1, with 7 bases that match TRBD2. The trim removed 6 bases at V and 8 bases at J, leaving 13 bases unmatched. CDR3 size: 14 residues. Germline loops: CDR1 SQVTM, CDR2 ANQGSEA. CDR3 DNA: TGCAGCGTAAGGACTAGTTTCCAGGTTGATGAGCAGTTCTTC. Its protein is CSVRTSFQVDEQFF.

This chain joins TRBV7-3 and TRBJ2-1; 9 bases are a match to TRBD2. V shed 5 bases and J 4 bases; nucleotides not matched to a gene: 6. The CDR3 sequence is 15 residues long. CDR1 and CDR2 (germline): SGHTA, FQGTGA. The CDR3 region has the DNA TGTGCCAGCAGCCCCGGGACTAGCTGGTACAATGAGCAGTTCTTC. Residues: CASSPGTSWYNEQFF.

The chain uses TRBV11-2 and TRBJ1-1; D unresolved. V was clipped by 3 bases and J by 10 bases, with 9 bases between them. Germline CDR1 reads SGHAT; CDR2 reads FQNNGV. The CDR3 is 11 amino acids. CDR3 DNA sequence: TGTGCCAGCAGCTTGATTGGGGTAGCTTTCTTT. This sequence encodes CASSLIGVAFF.

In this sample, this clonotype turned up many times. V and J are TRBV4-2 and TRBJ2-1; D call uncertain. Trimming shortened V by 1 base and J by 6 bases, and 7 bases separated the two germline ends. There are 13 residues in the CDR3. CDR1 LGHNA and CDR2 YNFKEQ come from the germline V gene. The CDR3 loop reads CASSQGLGNEQFF. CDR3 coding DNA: TGTGCCAGCAGCCAAGGGCTAGGCAATGAGCAGTTCTTC.